These 24 T cell receptor beta chains originate from one sample sequenced in a study of T cells in localized non-small cell lung cancer. Some clones are missing from TCRdb's copy, which holds only in-frame ones; the method was immunoSEQ multiplex PCR. Altogether about 1,100 clones are present, roughly 21% being singletons, with the ten largest covering just under 20%. The sample in question was normal lung tissue next to the tumor, obtained before any cancer treatment. The receptors stem from a male donor at least 60 years old with stage I lung adenocarcinoma.

This clone was seen a few times. This sequence joins TRBV6-8 and TRBJ2-7; 7 bases match TRBD1. The germline V gene has CDR1 MNHGY and CDR2 SAAAGT. Unmatched junction bases numbered 12, after V lost 6 bases and J lost 7 bases. The CDR3 consists of 14 residues. The CDR3 here is CASRSGRGSREQYF. The CDR3 DNA reads TGTGCCAGCAGGTCCGGCAGGGGGTCGCGGGAGCAGTACTTC.

The table lists this clone with a few counts. The chain is built from TRBV28 and TRBJ2-3; the D gene is possibly TRBD1 (6 bases). V lost 7 bases, J lost 0 bases, and 14 bases lay in between. This CDR3 comprises 15 residues. Germline V gene sequence: CDR1 MDHEN, CDR2 SYDVKM. In DNA form, the CDR3 reads TGTGCCAGCAACCTACAGGGAGCCAGCACAGATACGCAGTATTTT. Amino acids: CASNLQGASTDTQYF. Full variable domain (rest looked up from reference TRBV28 and TRBJ2-3): DVKVTQSSRYLVKRTGEKVFLECVQDMDHENMFWYRQDPGLGLRLIYFSYDVKMKEKGDIPEGYSVSREKKERFSLILESASTNQTSMYLCASNLQGASTDTQYFGPGTRLTVL.

This clone was counted between two and nine times. The chain uses TRBV11-3 and TRBJ2-7, with a tentative D call TRBD1 (6 bases). The CDR3 runs 15 residues. Germline V gene data show CDR1 as SGHNT and CDR2 as YENEEA. Trimming pared 1 base from V and 7 bases from J, leaving 17 bases between. The CDR3 loop reads CASSLVGAGLREQYF. Written as DNA, the CDR3 is TGTGCCAGCAGCTTAGTGGGGGCCGGCTTGAGGGAGCAGTACTTC.

In its sample, this clone is medium-sized. This chain connects TRBV4-1 to TRBJ1-1; no clear D. With 0 bases removed from V and 1 base from J, the gap between germline ends came to 6 bases. CDR1 and CDR2 from the germline V gene are MGHRA and YSYEKL. This CDR3 comprises 14 residues. The CDR3 here is CASSQEWANTEAFF. The CDR3 bases are TGCGCCAGCAGCCAAGAGTGGGCGAACACTGAAGCTTTCTTT.

This clone was counted only a few times. The chain recombines TRBV9 with TRBJ1-4; D may be TRBD1 (6 bases). Germline CDR1 SGDLS, CDR2 YYNGEE. The CDR3 runs 15 residues. V was trimmed by 4 bases and J by 1 base, leaving 11 bases between them. CDR3 bases: TGTGCCAGCAGCTTCCGGGGACAAACTAATGAAAAACTGTTTTTT. Encoded protein: CASSFRGQTNEKLFF.

By share, this clone ranks as medium-sized. The chain uses TRBV6-8 and TRBJ2-3; TRBD1 matches at 8 bases. With 10 bases clipped from V and 1 base from J, the junction kept 7 bases outside the gene matches. The CDR3 spans 14 residues. In germline, CDR1 is MNHGY, CDR2 SAAAGT. This chain's CDR3 is CATAPGQGTDTQYF. In DNA, the CDR3 is TGTGCCACCGCCCCGGGACAGGGCACAGATACGCAGTATTTT.

This clone is classed as large. The rearrangement joins TRBV11-3 to TRBJ2-2; perhaps TRBD2 as D (5 bases). V was trimmed by 8 bases and J by 4 bases, leaving 14 bases between them. Germline CDR1 is SGHNT and CDR2 is YENEEA. The CDR3 extends over 14 amino acids. CDR3 region: CASSLTRGTGELFF. DNA of the CDR3: TGTGCCAGCTCCCTGACCCGGGGCACCGGGGAGCTGTTTTTT.

This clone was detected only a few times. The gene calls are TRBV10-2 and TRBJ1-5; the D is unclear. V was trimmed by 0 bases and J by 0 bases, leaving 9 bases between them. The germline CDR1 and CDR2 sequences are WSHSY and SAAADI. The CDR3 length is 16 residues. CDR3 DNA: TGCGCCAGCAGTGAGTCACCTGGTAATAGCAATCAGCCCCAGCATTTT. Protein product: CASSESPGNSNQPQHF.

V and J are TRBV28 and TRBJ1-5, with a tentative D call TRBD1 (5 bases). CDR1 and CDR2 from the germline V gene are MDHEN and SYDVKM. The CDR3 covers 17 residues. The V end was cut by 6 bases, the J end by 6 bases, with 24 bases between. CDR3 sequence (DNA): TGTGCCAGCAGACATAGTCTCAGGGTGAAGAAGGGTCAGCCCCAGCATTTT. It encodes CASRHSLRVKKGQPQHF.

In its sample, this clone ranks as medium-sized. V gene TRBV6-8 combines with J gene TRBJ1-3; TRBD1 agrees at 7 bases. Germline CDR1 and CDR2: MNHGY and SAAAGT. V lost 4 bases to trimming and J lost 5 bases; unmatched junction nucleotides: 5. This CDR3 comprises 14 residues. The CDR3 coding sequence is TGTGCCAGCAGTTCACAGGGGATGCGAAACACCATATATTTT. Its protein product is CASSSQGMRNTIYF.

By its share, this clone is large. This sequence joins TRBV9 and TRBJ2-2; D gene unclear. The germline CDR1 and CDR2 sequences are SGDLS and YYNGEE. The CDR3 sequence is 14 residues long. Trimming pared 4 bases from V and 1 base from J, leaving 8 bases between. The CDR3 DNA reads TGTGCCAGCAGCCCCAGACTGAACACCGGGGAGCTGTTTTTT. It yields the protein CASSPRLNTGELFF.

The table lists this clone with a count of one. The gene calls are TRBV19 and TRBJ2-5; D uncertain. Per the germline V gene, CDR1 is LNHDA and CDR2 is SQIVND (reference sequence). Trimming removed 5 bases from V and 2 bases from J, with 12 bases in between. The CDR3 totals 14 residues. The CDR3 nucleotides are TGTGCCAGTAGTTCGATGCTCAGGCAAGAGACCCAGTACTTC. It specifies CASSSMLRQETQYF.

A few counts support this clone. The chain is built from TRBV4-1 and TRBJ2-7, with D possibly TRBD1 on 5 matching bases. Germline V CDR1 and CDR2: MGHRA, YSYEKL. This CDR3 is 18 amino acids long. V was cut by 5 bases and J by 0 bases, with 23 bases left in between. CDR3 residues: CASSYVVQAPVVSYEQYF. CDR3 coding DNA: TGCGCCAGCAGCTACGTGGTACAGGCCCCTGTCGTCTCCTACGAGCAGTACTTC.

The genes are TRBV15 and TRBJ2-1; 7 bases line up with TRBD2. This CDR3 has 14 residues. V shed 5 bases and J 7 bases; nucleotides not matched to a gene: 8. Germline V CDR1 and CDR2: LNHNV, YYDKDF (reference sequence). The CDR3 sequence is CATSSGGRGNEQFF. CDR3 in DNA: TGTGCCACCAGCTCTGGCGGGAGAGGTAATGAGCAGTTCTTC.

The chain employs TRBV30 and TRBJ2-1; D is possibly TRBD2 (6 bases). Between the trimmed V and J ends, which lost 5 bases and 1 base, there was a span of 12 bases. Germline V gene data show CDR1 as GTSNPN and CDR2 as SVGIG (reference sequence). The CDR3 extends over 14 amino acids. The CDR3 DNA is TGTGCCTGGGGGGGACTGGGGTCCTACAATGAGCAGTTCTTC. As protein: CAWGGLGSYNEQFF.

The sample holds a few counts of this clone. The chain links TRBV6-8 to TRBJ2-2; tentative D call: TRBD2 (6 bases). The V end lost 2 bases, the J end lost 3 bases, and 10 bases lay between the germline ends. The V gene's germline CDR1 is MNHGY and CDR2 SAAAGT. The CDR3 is 15 amino acids. CDR3 in amino acids: CASSYGLADTGELFF. CDR3 in DNA: TGTGCCAGCAGTTACGGGTTAGCGGACACCGGGGAGCTGTTTTTT.

The V call is TRBV29-1, the J call TRBJ2-1; the match to TRBD1 covers 10 bases. Germline V gene lookup returns CDR1 SQVTM and CDR2 ANQGSEA. This CDR3 is built from 14 residues. Unmatched junction bases numbered 4, after V lost 4 bases and J lost 4 bases. This CDR3 is CSVGGGQGYNEQFF. Written as DNA, the CDR3 is TGCAGCGTTGGTGGGGGACAGGGGTACAATGAGCAGTTCTTC.

This chain uses TRBV29-1 with TRBJ2-7; D call uncertain. From germline, CDR1 is SQVTM and CDR2 ANQGSEA. CDR3 length equals 12 residues. The ends were cut back, 4 bases at V and 3 bases at J, with 10 bases in the middle. CDR3 sequence reads: CSVGRDGYEQYF. CDR3 DNA sequence: TGCAGCGTTGGTAGAGATGGCTACGAGCAGTACTTC.

There are a few counts of this clone. The rearrangement joins TRBV11-3 to TRBJ2-1; 7 bases are shared with TRBD1. The ends lost 5 bases at V and 8 bases at J; junction bases unmatched: 12. This CDR3 is built from 15 residues. The V gene's germline CDR1 is SGHNT and CDR2 YENEEA. For the CDR3, the DNA is TGTGCCAGCAGCCCCGGCGAGACAGGGCGATATGAGCAGTTCTTC. Translated: CASSPGETGRYEQFF.

V and J are TRBV29-1 and TRBJ2-7; D may correspond to TRBD1 or TRBD2 (6 bases each). V lost 4 bases, J lost 2 bases, and 12 bases lay in between. The CDR3 sequence is 13 residues long. Germline values: CDR1 SQVTM, CDR2 ANQGSEA. In DNA form, the CDR3 reads TGCAGCGTTGGCGGGACAAAACCCTACGAGCAGTACTTC. This sequence encodes CSVGGTKPYEQYF.

The V call is TRBV11-3, the J call TRBJ1-5, with a tentative D call TRBD1 (5 bases). CDR1 and CDR2 from the germline V gene are SGHNT and YENEEA. This CDR3 contains 17 residues. V was clipped by 1 base and J by 0 bases, with 13 bases between them. The CDR3 region is CASSLVGGGISNQPQHF. CDR3 nucleotides: TGTGCCAGCAGCTTAGTGGGCGGGGGGATTAGCAATCAGCCCCAGCATTTT.

The chain is built from TRBV11-3 and TRBJ2-7, with 9 bases that match TRBD2. V was pared by 5 bases and J by 4 bases, with 9 bases of the junction left unmatched. CDR1 SGHNT and CDR2 YENEEA come from the germline V gene. There are 15 residues in the CDR3. CDR3 sequence: CASSQQGGRGYEQYF. The CDR3 DNA reads TGTGCCAGCAGCCAGCAGGGCGGGAGGGGGTACGAGCAGTACTTC.

By frequency in the sample, this clone is medium-sized. V gene TRBV28 combines with J gene TRBJ2-3; D not certain. The CDR3 is 15 residues long. The V gene's germline CDR1 is MDHEN and CDR2 SYDVKM. V was pared by 6 bases and J by 2 bases, with 15 bases between. CDR3 DNA: TGTGCCAGCAGCCCCCGGACGGGTTCCACAGATACGCAGTATTTT. Translating it yields CASSPRTGSTDTQYF. Using reference TRBV28 and TRBJ2-3 for the parts outside the CDR3, the full variable domain is DVKVTQSSRYLVKRTGEKVFLECVQDMDHENMFWYRQDPGLGLRLIYFSYDVKMKEKGDIPEGYSVSREKKERFSLILESASTNQTSMYLCASSPRTGSTDTQYFGPGTRLTVL.

The rearrangement uses TRBV18 and TRBJ2-5, with TRBD1 matching over 7 bases. The CDR3 consists of 14 residues. From germline, CDR1 is KGHSH and CDR2 LQKENI. V lost 1 base to trimming and J lost 3 bases; unmatched junction nucleotides: 2. CDR3 sequence: CASSPQGAEETQYF. CDR3 DNA sequence: TGTGCCAGCTCACCACAGGGGGCGGAAGAGACCCAGTACTTC.